Following are 14 T cell receptor beta chains from one sample sequenced in a study of T cell responses to AZD1222 COVID-19 vaccine (dated by TCRdb to the early 2020s). The method behind the library was the immunoSEQ multiplex PCR assay. Here the immuneACCESS table is served through TCRdb, limited to in-frame sequences with V and J called. Missing clones are a known gap in these copies; in checked studies unresolved V genes cover under half, and the rest lacks a known reason. The sample profile shows 150,000 to 200,000 clones; around 92% of them were found once. Together, the top ten hold 9.2% of the sample. According to the study, the label for this sample's time point signals: baseline before first vaccination. The source was peripheral blood, collected on day 0 of AZD1222 vaccination. All receptors derive from an adult in good health.

The rearrangement uses TRBV6-1 and TRBJ2-1; no clear D. The V end lost 1 base, the J end lost 12 bases, and 10 bases lay between the germline ends. In germline, CDR1 is MNHNS, CDR2 SASEGT. The CDR3 runs to 12 residues. CDR3 in amino acids: CASSEGVRGQFF. The CDR3 DNA follows: TGTGCCAGCAGTGAAGGGGTGAGAGGGCAGTTCTTC.

J is TRBJ1-3 and V is TRBV18; no clear D gene. The CDR3 covers 14 residues. CDR1 KGHSH and CDR2 LQKENI come from the germline V gene. Between the trimmed V and J ends, which lost 5 bases and 0 bases, there was a span of 8 bases. The CDR3 is CASSSGISGNTIYF. CDR3 coding DNA: TGTGCCAGCTCATCCGGGATCTCTGGAAACACCATATATTTT.

Only a few counts were recorded for this clone. V gene TRBV19 combines with J gene TRBJ1-1, with 11 bases lining up with TRBD1. The V gene end was trimmed by 8 bases and the J gene end by 6 bases; junction bases not matched to a gene: 2. The CDR3 consists of 12 residues. CDR1 is LNHDA and CDR2 is SQIVND in the germline V gene (reference sequence). For the CDR3, the DNA is TGTGCCAGTGGACAGGGGGCCTCTGAAGCTTTCTTT. Residues: CASGQGASEAFF.

V and J are TRBV5-1 and TRBJ2-1; D may be TRBD1 (6 bases). There are 18 residues in the CDR3. Trimming cost V 0 bases and J 7 bases, with 23 bases left between them. Germline CDR1 is SGHRS and CDR2 is YFSETQ. CDR3: CASSLDSWDKQLSNEQFF. In DNA form, the CDR3 reads TGCGCCAGCAGCTTGGACAGTTGGGACAAACAACTTTCGAATGAGCAGTTCTTC.

V and J are TRBV18 and TRBJ2-7; 13 nucleotides align to TRBD2. Germline V gene sequence: CDR1 KGHSH, CDR2 LQKENI. The V gene end was trimmed by 5 bases and the J gene end by 4 bases; junction bases not matched to a gene: 2. This CDR3 is built from 14 residues. The CDR3 region has the DNA TGTGCCAGCTCAGGACTAGCGGGAGAATACGAGCAGTACTTC. Translated, it gives CASSGLAGEYEQYF.

The J gene is TRBJ1-2, the V gene TRBV29-1; 7 nucleotides align to TRBD1. Germline CDR1 is SQVTM and CDR2 is ANQGSEA. The junction had 5 bases not matched to a gene; V was cut back by 6 bases and J by 4 bases. The CDR3 extends over 12 amino acids. In nucleotides, the CDR3 is TGCAGCGTGGGAGGGGGCAGCTATGGCTACACCTTC. Residues: CSVGGGSYGYTF.

The chain carries TRBV28 and TRBJ2-1; no reliable D call. Germline lookup yields CDR1 MDHEN and CDR2 SYDVKM. There are 16 residues in the CDR3. The V gene lost 6 bases and the J gene lost 2 bases, with 17 bases spanning the gap. The CDR3 protein is CASSTPGVGTYNEQFF. The CDR3 DNA reads TGTGCCAGCAGCACCCCTGGGGTGGGAACCTACAATGAGCAGTTCTTC.

This chain joins TRBV27 and TRBJ1-1; D unresolved. This CDR3 has 13 amino acids. Trimming pared 4 bases from V and 0 bases from J, leaving 6 bases between. Per the germline V gene, CDR1 is MNHEY and CDR2 is SMNVEV (reference sequence). CDR3 sequence: CASSWRLNTEAFF. CDR3 bases: TGTGCCAGCAGTTGGCGGCTGAACACTGAAGCTTTCTTT.

The rearrangement links TRBV7-9 to TRBJ2-1; D remains unclear. Germline V gene data show CDR1 as SEHNR and CDR2 as FQNEAQ (reference sequence). This CDR3 is built from 12 residues. Trimming pared 8 bases from V and 12 bases from J, leaving 17 bases between. The CDR3 region has the DNA TGTGCCAGCTGGCTTCCAGATGCCGGGCAGTTCTTC. It encodes CASWLPDAGQFF.

V is TRBV28 and J is TRBJ2-3, with D possibly being TRBD1 or TRBD2 (5 bases each). CDR3 length equals 15 residues. The V gene lost 2 bases and the J gene lost 6 bases, with 15 bases spanning the gap. Per germline, CDR1 MDHEN and CDR2 SYDVKM. CDR3 bases: TGTGCCAGCAGTTTAGGGGGAGCTGGAGGCGATACGCAGTATTTT. This sequence encodes CASSLGGAGGDTQYF.

This sequence joins TRBV9 and TRBJ2-7; TRBD2 matches 15 bases. The CDR3 loop spans 17 amino acids. The J segment lost 5 bases and the V segment lost 4 bases, leaving 10 bases of the junction unmatched. CDR1 is SGDLS, CDR2 YYNGEE, per germline. CDR3 nucleotides: TGTGCCAGCAGCCCCAGGGGACTAGCGGGAGGAGTCCACGAGCAGTACTTC. As protein: CASSPRGLAGGVHEQYF.

The chain combines TRBV30 with TRBJ1-3; D is ambiguous. Germline V gene data show CDR1 as GTSNPN and CDR2 as SVGIG (reference sequence). The CDR3 is made up of 11 amino acids. Trimming removed 3 bases at V and 6 bases at J, with 6 bases between. In DNA, the CDR3 is TGTGCCTGGAGACCCCTAAACACCATATATTTT. As protein: CAWRPLNTIYF.

This chain connects TRBV4-2 to TRBJ2-2, with a tentative D call TRBD2 (6 bases). This CDR3 spans 13 amino acids. Trimming pared 7 bases from V and 3 bases from J, leaving 9 bases between. Germline V gives CDR1 LGHNA, CDR2 YNFKEQ. The CDR3 DNA reads as TGTGCCAGCAAGCAGCGGGACACCGGGGAGCTGTTTTTT. Translating gives CASKQRDTGELFF.

This sequence joins TRBV6-5 and TRBJ1-2; no reliable D call. CDR3 length: 11 amino acids. CDR1 and CDR2 (germline): MNHEY, SVGAGI. V gave up 6 bases and J gave up 5 bases, with 7 bases separating them. Written as DNA, the CDR3 is TGTGCCAGCAGGGGGAGTTATGGCTACACCTTC. It yields the protein CASRGSYGYTF.